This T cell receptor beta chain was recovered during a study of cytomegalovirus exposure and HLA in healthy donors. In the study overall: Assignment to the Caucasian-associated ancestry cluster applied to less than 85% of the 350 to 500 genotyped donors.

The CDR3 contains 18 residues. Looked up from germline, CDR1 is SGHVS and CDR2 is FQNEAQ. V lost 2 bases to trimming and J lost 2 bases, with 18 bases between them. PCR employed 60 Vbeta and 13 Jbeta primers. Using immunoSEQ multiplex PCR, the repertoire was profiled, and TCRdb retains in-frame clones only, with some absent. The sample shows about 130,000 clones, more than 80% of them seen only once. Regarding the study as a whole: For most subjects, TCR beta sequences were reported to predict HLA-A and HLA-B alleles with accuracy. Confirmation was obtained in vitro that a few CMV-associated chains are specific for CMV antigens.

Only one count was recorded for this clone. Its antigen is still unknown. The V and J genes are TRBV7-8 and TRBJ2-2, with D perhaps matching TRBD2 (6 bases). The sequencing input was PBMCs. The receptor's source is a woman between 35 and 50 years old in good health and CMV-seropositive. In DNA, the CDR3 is TGTGCCAGCAGCTTACTCGTCTCCGGCGGGACTAACACCGGGGAGCTGTTTTTT. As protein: CASSLLVSGGTNTGELFF.